Shown below are 5 T cell receptor beta chains from a single sample sequenced in a study of sequential checkpoint blockade in melanoma (dated by TCRdb to the late 2010s). Library preparation used the immunoSEQ multiplex PCR assay. The table comes from immuneACCESS by way of TCRdb, which keeps in-frame sequences with V and J called. Part of the clones is missing from these tables; in studies checked, under half for an unresolved V gene and the rest for unknown reasons. In this sample the table shows about 35,000 clones, around four fifths of which occur a single time. The ten largest clonotypes hold 4.5% to 7% of the sample. The treatment or condition label, as the study defines it: randomized to nivolumab then ipilimumab (arm A) or the reverse (arm B). Material: CD8+ T cells sorted from blood (inferred from file names), obtained from a patient given nivolumab and ipilimumab in sequence. Receptor source: a human donor with melanoma.

This chain connects TRBV27 to TRBJ1-2; D not certain. V lost 5 bases, J lost 4 bases, and 14 bases lay in between. The CDR3 covers 14 residues. CDR1 MNHEY and CDR2 SMNVEV come from the germline V gene (reference sequence). DNA of the CDR3: TGTGCCAGCAGTATAGCGAGATCGCCCTATGGCTACACCTTC. Its translation is CASSIARSPYGYTF.

The sample holds a few counts of this clone. The chain couples TRBV5-4 to TRBJ1-2; tentatively, D is TRBD1 (5 bases). The CDR3 has 11 amino acids. Germline CDR1 SGHNT, CDR2 YYREEE (reference sequence). Here the CDR3 DNA reads TGTGTTACAGGTATTGACTATGGCTACACCTTC. The encoded protein is CVTGIDYGYTF. Full variable domain (rest looked up from reference TRBV5-4 and TRBJ1-2): ETGVTQSPTHLIKTRGQQVTLRCSSQSGHNTVSWYQQALGQGPQFIFQYYREEENGRGNFPPRFSGLQFPNYSSELNVNALELDDSALYLCVTGIDYGYTFGSGTRLTVV.

The gene calls are TRBV28 and TRBJ2-3; D is ambiguous. The CDR3 spans 15 residues. V lost 2 bases to trimming and J lost 3 bases, with 12 bases between them. Germline lookup yields CDR1 MDHEN and CDR2 SYDVKM. The CDR3 coding sequence is TGTGCCAGCAGTTTAGGAAGGAGATTAACAGATACGCAGTATTTT. Protein product: CASSLGRRLTDTQYF. The variable domain in full, with the rest retrieved from reference TRBV28 and TRBJ2-3, is DVKVTQSSRYLVKRTGEKVFLECVQDMDHENMFWYRQDPGLGLRLIYFSYDVKMKEKGDIPEGYSVSREKKERFSLILESASTNQTSMYLCASSLGRRLTDTQYFGPGTRLTVL.

The genes are TRBV28 and TRBJ2-3; 7 bases line up with TRBD2. After removal of 2 bases from V and 1 base from J, the junction contained 3 bases not matched to a gene. Looked up from germline, CDR1 is MDHEN and CDR2 is SYDVKM. The CDR3 is 15 amino acids. For the CDR3, the DNA is TGTGCCAGCAGTTTAGCGGGAGTGGGCACAGATACGCAGTATTTT. It codes for CASSLAGVGTDTQYF.

V is TRBV7-8 and J is TRBJ2-7; TRBD1 is a possible D gene (6 bases). The germline CDR1 and CDR2 sequences are SGHVS and FQNEAQ. There are 14 residues in the CDR3. Trimming took 7 bases from V and 2 from J, leaving 15 bases between them. The CDR3 loop is CASIDTGSTYEQYF. CDR3 bases: TGTGCCAGCATCGACACAGGGTCGACCTACGAGCAGTACTTC.